The T cell receptor beta chain under discussion was sequenced for a study of identifying expanded T cells in peripheral blood. Study conclusions and caveats: Approximately 1.2 clones differed between technical replicates, versus about 16 and 19 over time.

The method was immunoSEQ multiplex PCR; TCRdb's version includes in-frame clones alone and lacks a portion of them. Of more than 75,000 clones in the sample, around 85% are singletons; the top ten hold 5.5% to 6.5%. Germline V gene data show CDR1 as SGHTA and CDR2 as FQGNSA. The CDR3 runs to 15 residues. Trimming took 7 bases from V and 7 from J, leaving 20 bases between them. Of note for this clone: The antigen is undetermined.

The V and J genes are TRBV7-2 and TRBJ2-1; no reliable D call. This sequence originates from a person aged 18-70 years in good health. The sequenced material came from blood. As DNA, the CDR3 is TGTGCCAGCACCGCTTATATGTTTATGGGGAATGAGCAGTTCTTC. This encodes CASTAYMFMGNEQFF.